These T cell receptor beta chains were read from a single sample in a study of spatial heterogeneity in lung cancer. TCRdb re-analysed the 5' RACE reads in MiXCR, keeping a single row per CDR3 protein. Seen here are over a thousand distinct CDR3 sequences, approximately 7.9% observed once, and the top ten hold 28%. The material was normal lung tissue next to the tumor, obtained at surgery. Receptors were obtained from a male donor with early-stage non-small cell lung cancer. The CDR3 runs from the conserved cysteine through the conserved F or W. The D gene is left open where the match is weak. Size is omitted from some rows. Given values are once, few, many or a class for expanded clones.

TGTGCCAGCAGCGCTAAAGCGACTCGCGGTGCAGATACGCAGTATTTT	CASSAKATRGADTQYF	TRBJ2-3	-	TRBV6-1	medium-sized
TGCGCCAGCGAGGCTAGCGGGAGCTCCTACAATGAGCAGTTCTTC	CASEASGSSYNEQFF	TRBJ2-1	TRBD2	TRBV5-1	medium-sized
TGTGCCAGCAGTGTACTAAGGGGACAGCAAAAGAATCAGCCCCAGCATTTT	CASSVLRGQQKNQPQHF	TRBJ1-5	TRBD1	TRBV2	large
TGCGCCAGCAGTGAGTCCCTAATTCCCGGACAGCCGAACACTGAAGCTTTCTTT	CASSESLIPGQPNTEAFF	TRBJ1-1	-	TRBV10-1	medium-sized
TGTGCCAGCAGCCCCCGACTAGCCTACACCGGGGAGCTGTTTTTT	CASSPRLAYTGELFF	TRBJ2-2	TRBD2	TRBV11-2	large
TGTGCCAGCAGCTCCACAGGGGGCAACGACGAGCAGTACTTC	CASSSTGGNDEQYF	TRBJ2-7	TRBD1	TRBV7-9	medium-sized
TGTGCCAGCAGCCCCGCCCCCGGCAGGGGAACCTACAATGAGCAGTTCTTC	CASSPAPGRGTYNEQFF	TRBJ2-1	-	TRBV7-9	large
TGCAGCGTTGACCCGGGACAGGTCAGCGTCCTGACTTTC	CSVDPGQVSVLTF	TRBJ2-6	TRBD1	TRBV29-1	medium-sized
TGCAGCGTTGAAGAAGGGGCTGGGGAAAAACTGTTTTTT	CSVEEGAGEKLFF	TRBJ1-4	-	TRBV29-1	medium-sized
TGTGCCAGCAGTCCCCTCTTTCTAGCGGGAGCGTTGGGGCATGAGCAGTTCTTC	CASSPLFLAGALGHEQFF	TRBJ2-1	TRBD2	TRBV28	medium-sized
TGCAGCGTCCGCGGGAGGCCCCAAGAGACCCAGTACTTC	CSVRGRPQETQYF	TRBJ2-5	TRBD2	TRBV29-1	medium-sized
TGCAGTGCTAGAGCCAGCAGGAATAATTCACCCCTCCACTTT	CSARASRNNSPLHF	TRBJ1-6	-	TRBV20-1	large
TGTGCCAGCGGTACCAGCAGGGAGGGGTATTCACCCCTCCACTTT	CASGTSREGYSPLHF	TRBJ1-6	-	TRBV28	many
TGTGCCAGCAGCTTCAGCGGGAGCGCCAGGGGGGATGAGCAGTTCTTC	CASSFSGSARGDEQFF	TRBJ2-1	-	TRBV11-2	-
TGTGCCAGCAGTTGGGGAAGGTACGAGCAGTACTTC	CASSWGRYEQYF	TRBJ2-7	-	TRBV28	medium-sized
TGTGCCAGTATCCGCGGAAGAGGGGCTAACTATGGCTACACCTTC	CASIRGRGANYGYTF	TRBJ1-2	-	TRBV19	many
TGTGCCAGCAGCACACCCGGACTAGCGGGAGTTTCGTCCCGCAATGAGCAGTTCTTC	CASSTPGLAGVSSRNEQFF	TRBJ2-1	TRBD2	TRBV7-3	medium-sized
TGTGCCAGCAGCTTGGGGACAGGGGAAGGCACAGATACGCAGTATTTT	CASSLGTGEGTDTQYF	TRBJ2-3	TRBD1	TRBV13	large
TGCGCCAGCAGTCACCCTCCGCCGGGACTAGCGCCCAGCTCCTACAATGAGCAGTTCTTC	CASSHPPPGLAPSSYNEQFF	TRBJ2-1	TRBD2	TRBV4-1	medium-sized
TGCAGTGCTAGAGATCTTTGGAAGGAGACCCAGTACTTC	CSARDLWKETQYF	TRBJ2-5	-	TRBV20-1	medium-sized
TGTGCCACCAGTGATTTGATGTCGGGAGGAAACAATGAGCAGTTCTTC	CATSDLMSGGNNEQFF	TRBJ2-1	TRBD2	TRBV24-1	many